A selection of T cell receptor beta chains follows, all from one sample in a study of T cells in narcolepsy. Repertoires were generated with immunoSEQ multiplex PCR, while TCRdb's copy carries only in-frame clones and drops some. The repertoire has 11,000 or so clones, roughly 93% of them found once; the top ten carry around 1.1%. Sequenced input: CD45RA- memory CD4+ T cells from PBMCs. Receptors were obtained from a human donor with narcolepsy. Each CDR3 is given with its conserved first and last residue.

J gene: TRBJ2-3
V gene: TRBV6-5
CDR3 protein: CASRTGGIDTQYF

J gene: TRBJ2-4
V gene: TRBV5-5
CDR3 protein: CASSAPDRGWHIQYF

J gene: TRBJ2-1
V gene: TRBV30
CDR3 protein: CAWSAGTSGGNEQFF

J gene: TRBJ1-5
V gene: TRBV12-5
CDR3 protein: CASGLMDNQPQHF

J gene: TRBJ2-7
V gene: TRBV5-5
CDR3 protein: CASSLVGQGKYEQYF

J gene: TRBJ1-2
V gene: TRBV6-5
CDR3 protein: CASSGSNYGYTF

J gene: TRBJ1-1
V gene: TRBV29-1
CDR3 protein: CSVEDKKAFF

J gene: TRBJ2-7
V gene: TRBV19
CDR3 protein: CASSMLAGAWYEQYF

J gene: TRBJ1-5
V gene: TRBV28
CDR3 protein: CASRGSGDSNQPQHF

J gene: TRBJ2-7
V gene: TRBV5-1
CDR3 protein: CASSLDLAGGSYEQYF

J gene: TRBJ1-1
V gene: TRBV30
CDR3 protein: CAGSRGQRTEAFF

J gene: TRBJ2-3
V gene: TRBV11-3
CDR3 protein: CASSSGRPDTQYF

J gene: TRBJ2-4
V gene: TRBV7-9
CDR3 protein: CASSSISVLAKNIQYF

J gene: TRBJ1-5
V gene: TRBV18
CDR3 protein: CASSLEGIGNQPQHF

J gene: TRBJ2-3
V gene: TRBV11-3
CDR3 protein: CASSLSRSRPDTQYF

J gene: TRBJ1-4
V gene: TRBV2
CDR3 protein: CASMVTQGGSEKLFF

J gene: TRBJ2-3
V gene: TRBV9
CDR3 protein: CASSVATGLVDTQYF

J gene: TRBJ1-1
V gene: TRBV6-4
CDR3 protein: CASRGIGTEAFF

J gene: TRBJ2-3
V gene: TRBV29-1
CDR3 protein: CSVRRGIGTDTQYF

J gene: TRBJ2-7
V gene: TRBV4-1
CDR3 protein: CASSQSLARAYEQYF

J gene: TRBJ2-2
V gene: TRBV6-5
CDR3 protein: CASSGLAVNTGELFF

J gene: TRBJ2-2
V gene: TRBV5-1
CDR3 protein: CASSFMGPNTGELFF

J gene: TRBJ2-7
V gene: TRBV7-9
CDR3 protein: CASSFGQGAIEQYF

J gene: TRBJ2-2
V gene: TRBV5-4
CDR3 protein: CASSLVSGGYGELFF

J gene: TRBJ2-7
V gene: TRBV5-1
CDR3 protein: CASHVSGVSTQREQYF

J gene: TRBJ2-5
V gene: TRBV2
CDR3 protein: CASSVTSGTTPQYF

J gene: TRBJ2-1
V gene: TRBV2
CDR3 protein: CASRRDRGLGHEQFF

J gene: TRBJ1-2
V gene: TRBV7-9
CDR3 protein: CASSLDRVDGYTF

J gene: TRBJ2-3
V gene: TRBV28
CDR3 protein: CASSTHTDTQYF

J gene: TRBJ1-1
V gene: TRBV19
CDR3 protein: CASRTFQGNTEAFF

J gene: TRBJ2-5
V gene: TRBV5-4
CDR3 protein: CASSPGTSGRQETQYF

J gene: TRBJ1-2
V gene: TRBV28
CDR3 protein: CASKPGGDGGYTF

J gene: TRBJ2-7
V gene: TRBV5-1
CDR3 protein: CASSLRTGSYEQYF

J gene: TRBJ2-3
V gene: TRBV10-3
CDR3 protein: CAISEGQGKPDTQYF

J gene: TRBJ2-7
V gene: TRBV6-1
CDR3 protein: CASRATGPEGEQYF

J gene: TRBJ1-1
V gene: TRBV5-4
CDR3 protein: CASSLGGGNTEAFF

J gene: TRBJ2-2
V gene: TRBV15
CDR3 protein: CATSRDPLLAGDTGELFF

J gene: TRBJ1-6
V gene: TRBV27
CDR3 protein: CASSRDGAGDSPLHF

J gene: TRBJ2-5
V gene: TRBV11-2
CDR3 protein: CASSGIAGSQETQYF

J gene: TRBJ2-7
V gene: TRBV14
CDR3 protein: CASSPVMSSYEQYF

J gene: TRBJ1-4
V gene: TRBV5-1
CDR3 protein: CASSLGGADEKLFF

J gene: TRBJ2-1
V gene: TRBV4-1
CDR3 protein: CASSLLSTSGGGNEQFF

J gene: TRBJ2-7
V gene: TRBV7-2
CDR3 protein: CASSLLGGINEQYF

J gene: TRBJ2-2
V gene: TRBV11-2
CDR3 protein: CASSLPFPGELFF

J gene: TRBJ2-4
V gene: TRBV19
CDR3 protein: CASSIRQKNIQYF

J gene: TRBJ2-3
V gene: TRBV10-3
CDR3 protein: CAIGGPQGDTQYF